This T cell receptor beta chain was documented in a study of T cell clonotyping in hematopoietic cell transplantation. This clone has only one observation. Trimming removed 7 bases from V and 0 bases from J, with 10 bases in between. The germline gives CDR1 MNHNS, CDR2 SASEGT. The CDR3 runs to 14 residues. Only in-frame clones appear in the TCRdb table, and some are missing; sequencing was by immunoSEQ multiplex PCR. Of around 7,500 clones in the sample, 85% to 95% were seen once. This receptor was obtained from a female patient aged 50-59 years who had an allogeneic stem cell transplant from an unrelated donor, so the T cells may come from the graft donor. Some clones in this sample may be carry-over from other donors' samples. Sequencing was performed on PBMCs, taken 180 days after allogeneic stem cell transplant. V is TRBV6-1 and J is TRBJ1-3, with D unclear. The CDR3 nucleotides are TGTGCCAGCATCGAGCGTTACTCTGGAAACACCATATATTTT. Its translation: CASIERYSGNTIYF.